This TCR beta chain was identified during a study of vaccination effects on CD4 cells after COVID-19. This clone was counted a few times. Its antigen is undetermined. Findings of the study overall: The study found marked clonal contraction of infection- and vaccine-induced clones late after vaccination. Limitations: small convalescent group and missing early post-infection timepoints.

Viral peptide pools were used in the ViraFEST assay to expand antigen-specific CD4+ T cells, and sequencing came afterward. Isolating CD4+ T cells followed less than 12 days of culture. Prior SARS-CoV-2 infection was absent in the vaccine recipients, as shown by negative nucleocapsid antibodies. Each well held two million PBMC cultured with 8.5 to 10 ug/ml peptides and about 10 IU/ml IL-2. The table came from immunoSEQ multiplex PCR; TCRdb's copy has only in-frame clones and leaves some out. Here the sample spans about 65,000 clones, approximately 76% being singletons. This sequence originates from a human donor who received a COVID-19 vaccine. Material: CD4+ T cells from PBMCs cultured with HCoV-NL63 spike peptides, obtained before COVID-19 vaccination.

CDR3 coding DNA: TGCGCCAGCAGCCAAGTCGGGACGTTTTATGGCTACACCTTC. Residues: CASSQVGTFYGYTF. V and J are TRBV4-1 and TRBJ1-2, with D possibly being TRBD1 (5 bases). The V end lost 1 base, the J end lost 5 bases, and 11 bases lay between the germline ends. Germline CDR1 reads MGHRA; CDR2 reads YSYEKL. This CDR3 contains 14 residues.